This T cell receptor beta chain was identified in a study of human T cells and chemical hapten exposure. The wider study: Chiefly women, the patients showed alopecia areata, totalis or universalis.

TCRdb passed the RACE reads through MiXCR, listing each CDR3 protein once. The table lists around 110,000 distinct CDR3 sequences, about 12% of them singletons. The time point: patch test 1, 2 weeks after DPC sensitization. As to treatment: therapeutic diphenylcyclopropenone sensitization with weekly scalp DPC. Germline CDR1 reads MNHEY; CDR2 reads SMNVEV (reference sequence). CDR3 length: 14 residues. V lost 3 bases and J 3 bases, leaving 9 bases between the germline ends. This clonotype was seen more than once but under ten times. The gene calls are TRBV27 and TRBJ1-5, with D tentatively TRBD1 (5 bases). This sample comprised whole blood, obtained in connection with sensitization to the hapten diphenylcyclopropenone (DPC). The sequence was collected from a woman aged 45-59 years with alopecia areata. Some clones in this sample may be carry-over from other donors' samples. The CDR3 loop reads CASSFRGNNQPQHF. CDR3 nucleotide sequence: TGTGCCAGCAGTTTTCGGGGGAACAATCAGCCCCAGCATTTT.